A single sample gave rise to the 32 T cell receptor beta chains below, sequenced in a study of beta chain features in type 1 diabetes. Study conclusions and caveats: When Type 1 diabetes patients were examined, their TCRB CDR3s proved moderately but significantly shorter in all four CD4+ subsets.

These TCRs' antigens remain unknown. The investigators reverse transcribed all of the isolated RNA, so they sequenced expressed TCRB transcripts. TCRdb keeps only in-frame clones here, not all; method: immunoSEQ multiplex PCR. The data show more than 300,000 clones, roughly a tenth seen once. Sequenced sample: central memory CD4+ T cells from blood. The receptors come from a man in his thirties or forties with type 1 diabetes.

The sample holds a few counts of this clone. This sequence joins TRBV7-2 and TRBJ2-5; 10 nucleotides align to TRBD1. This CDR3 is 17 amino acids long. Unmatched junction bases numbered 12, after V lost 5 bases and J lost 3 bases. Per germline, CDR1 SGHTA and CDR2 FQGNSA. The CDR3 is CASSPQTGGLKKETQYF. DNA of the CDR3: TGTGCCAGCAGCCCTCAGACAGGGGGCCTGAAAAAAGAGACCCAGTACTTC.

The chain couples TRBV5-4 to TRBJ2-3; 9 bases are a match to TRBD1. There are 16 residues in the CDR3. Trimming at V came to 3 bases and at J to 3 bases, leaving 8 bases not matched to a gene. Germline CDR1 and CDR2: SGHNT and YYREEE (reference sequence). The CDR3 nucleotides are TGTGCCAGCAGCTGGGGACAGGGTTCGGGTACAGATACGCAGTATTTT. This encodes CASSWGQGSGTDTQYF. The full variable domain, with the rest looked up from reference TRBV5-4 and TRBJ2-3, is ETGVTQSPTHLIKTRGQQVTLRCSSQSGHNTVSWYQQALGQGPQFIFQYYREEENGRGNFPPRFSGLQFPNYSSELNVNALELDDSALYLCASSWGQGSGTDTQYFGPGTRLTVL.

This clone was seen more than once but under ten times. The chain uses TRBV30 and TRBJ2-7; D not resolved. V gave up 1 base and J gave up 0 bases, with 7 bases separating them. Germline CDR1 GTSNPN, CDR2 SVGIG (reference sequence). The CDR3 has 13 residues. CDR3 DNA sequence: TGTGCCTGGAGTGGAGGTCCCTCCTACGAGCAGTACTTC. Its protein product is CAWSGGPSYEQYF. Full variable domain (remainder filled in from reference TRBV30 and TRBJ2-7): SQTIHQWPATLVQPVGSPLSLECTVEGTSNPNLYWYRQAAGRGLQLLFYSVGIGQISSEVPQNLSASRPQDRQFILSSKKLLLSDSGFYLCAWSGGPSYEQYFGPGTRLTVT.

The V call is TRBV25-1, the J call TRBJ2-7; maybe TRBD2 (5 bases). V lost 3 bases to trimming and J lost 2 bases, with 14 bases between them. CDR1 is MGHDK and CDR2 is SYGVNS in the germline V gene. The CDR3 is made up of 15 amino acids. DNA of the CDR3: TGTGCCAGCAGTGATGGGGATCCCGGGACCTACGAGCAGTACTTC. Translated, it gives CASSDGDPGTYEQYF.

The CDR3 coding sequence is TGTGCCAGCAGCTTGGGGGTTTTGGGATCACCCCTCCACTTT. Residues: CASSLGVLGSPLHF. The chain uses TRBV5-6 and TRBJ1-6; D remains ambiguous. With 0 bases removed from V and 10 bases from J, the gap between germline ends came to 11 bases. The CDR3 has 14 amino acids. The germline V gene encodes CDR1 SGHDT and CDR2 YYEEEE.

This clone was seen only a few times. The V and J genes are TRBV29-1 and TRBJ1-1, with a weak D call TRBD1 (6 bases). CDR3 length: 15 residues. The germline V and J ends were trimmed by 3 bases and 1 base, with 15 bases remaining between them. Looked up from germline, CDR1 is SQVTM and CDR2 is ANQGSEA. CDR3: CSVEGEAGANTEAFF. For the CDR3, the DNA is TGCAGCGTTGAGGGTGAGGCAGGGGCGAACACTGAAGCTTTCTTT.

This clone has more than one count but fewer than ten. The J gene is TRBJ2-1, the V gene TRBV6-6; maybe TRBD2 (5 bases). This CDR3 contains 13 residues. Germline V gives CDR1 MNHNY, CDR2 SVGAGI (reference sequence). V dropped 6 bases and J dropped 4 bases, with 10 bases sitting between them. CDR3: CASSETTYNEQFF. Here the CDR3 DNA reads TGTGCCAGCAGCGAGACTACTTACAATGAGCAGTTCTTC.

This clone was picked up a small number of times. J is TRBJ1-2 and V is TRBV6-5; no reliable D call. Germline CDR1 and CDR2: MNHEY and SVGAGI. CDR3 length: 14 residues. V shed 6 bases and J shed 5 bases, with 16 bases lying between them. CDR3 sequence reads: CASRGIRVNYGYTF. CDR3 in DNA: TGTGCCAGCAGAGGAATAAGGGTGAATTATGGCTACACCTTC.

V usage is TRBV7-2 and J usage is TRBJ2-3; 9 bases match TRBD2. CDR3 length: 16 residues. The germline CDR1 and CDR2 sequences are SGHTA and FQGNSA. V lost 4 bases to trimming and J lost 1 base; unmatched junction nucleotides: 6. This chain's CDR3 is CASSYLAGEGTDTQYF. In DNA form, the CDR3 reads TGTGCCAGCAGCTATTTAGCGGGGGAGGGCACAGATACGCAGTATTTT.

This sequence joins TRBV2 and TRBJ2-5, with a weak D call TRBD2 (5 bases). The germline V gene encodes CDR1 SNHLY and CDR2 FYNNEI. The CDR3 runs 13 residues. V was cut by 8 bases and J by 3 bases, with 13 bases left in between. CDR3 in amino acids: CASGGNPEETQYF. The CDR3, as DNA: TGTGCCAGCGGAGGTAATCCCGAAGAGACCCAGTACTTC.

This chain links TRBV29-1 with TRBJ1-1; D is possibly TRBD1 (6 bases). Germline V gives CDR1 SQVTM, CDR2 ANQGSEA. The V end was cut by 6 bases, the J end by 3 bases, with 14 bases between. This CDR3 contains 13 residues. CDR3 DNA sequence: TGCAGCGTCTCACAGGGAAGCGACACTGAAGCTTTCTTT. It yields the protein CSVSQGSDTEAFF.

The J gene is TRBJ1-1, the V gene TRBV7-9; a weak D match, TRBD1 (5 bases). Germline assignment: CDR1 SEHNR and CDR2 FQNEAQ (reference sequence). V shed 5 bases and J shed 6 bases, with 19 bases lying between them. The CDR3 extends over 15 amino acids. The CDR3 is CASSKLQATSSEAFF. The CDR3 DNA sequence: TGTGCCAGCAGCAAGCTACAGGCGACTTCCTCTGAAGCTTTCTTT.

This clone was seen only a few times. The chain carries TRBV10-2 and TRBJ2-5, with D possibly TRBD2 on 6 matching bases. The CDR3 runs to 11 residues. Germline V gene data show CDR1 as WSHSY and CDR2 as SAAADI. Trimming pared 8 bases from V and 5 bases from J, leaving 9 bases between. CDR3 loop: CASRDFETQYF. CDR3 in DNA: TGCGCCAGCCGGGACTTTGAGACCCAGTACTTC.

The chain has TRBV10-3 and TRBJ2-1, with D perhaps TRBD2 (6 bases). This CDR3 has 13 residues. Trimming cost V 10 bases and J 10 bases, with 20 bases left between them. Germline assignment: CDR1 ENHRY and CDR2 SYGVKD. CDR3 sequence: CATGSGEEGEQFF. The CDR3 nucleotides are TGTGCCACGGGTAGCGGAGAGGAGGGAGAGCAGTTCTTC.

The CDR3 protein is CASSPAGTDTQYF. CDR3 DNA: TGTGCCAGCAGCCCCGCCGGGACAGATACGCAGTATTTT. This sequence joins TRBV7-2 and TRBJ2-3; D remains ambiguous. Germline CDR1 is SGHTA and CDR2 is FQGNSA. The CDR3 runs to 13 residues. Between the trimmed V and J ends, which lost 5 bases and 3 bases, there was a span of 9 bases.

This clone showed up just a few times. V and J are TRBV5-1 and TRBJ2-5; weak D call: TRBD1 (6 bases). Germline lookup yields CDR1 SGHRS and CDR2 YFSETQ. The V and J ends lost 4 bases and 4 bases respectively, with 14 bases between them. The length of the CDR3 is 14 residues. The CDR3: CASSPRTRGETQYF. In DNA, the CDR3 is TGCGCCAGCAGCCCCCGGACCAGGGGAGAGACCCAGTACTTC.

This clone has only a few counts. The rearrangement links TRBV30 to TRBJ1-2, with 10 bases fitting TRBD1. From germline, CDR1 is GTSNPN and CDR2 SVGIG (reference sequence). The length of the CDR3 is 16 residues. Trimming cost V 2 bases and J 2 bases; bases outside gene matches: 8. The CDR3 reads CAWSPGQGITNYGYTF. CDR3 nucleotides: TGTGCCTGGAGTCCGGGACAGGGGATAACGAACTATGGCTACACCTTC.

A few counts support this clone. The rearrangement joins TRBV5-4 to TRBJ1-6; 7 nucleotides agree with TRBD1. CDR1 and CDR2 (germline): SGHNT, YYREEE (reference sequence). V lost 2 bases and J lost 6; bases outside the gene matches: 5. CDR3 length equals 15 residues. DNA for the CDR3: TGTGCCAGCAGCTTACAGGGGATCACTAATTCACCCCTCCACTTT. Translating gives CASSLQGITNSPLHF.

This clone was detected many times. The chain couples TRBV7-2 to TRBJ2-7; D not certain. Trimming cost V 5 bases and J 0 bases, with 14 bases left between them. CDR3 length: 15 residues. In germline, CDR1 is SGHTA, CDR2 FQGNSA. CDR3 nucleotide sequence: TGTGCCAGCAGCCCCAACCCGGGTAGCTCCTACGAGCAGTACTTC. Translation gives CASSPNPGSSYEQYF.

The chain couples TRBV9 to TRBJ2-3; D is ambiguous. Trimming shortened V by 0 bases and J by 6 bases, and 14 bases separated the two germline ends. Per the germline V gene, CDR1 is SGDLS and CDR2 is YYNGEE. CDR3 length: 15 amino acids. The CDR3 DNA sequence: TGTGCCAGCAGCGTAGAAGCCCAAGTTCCGGATACGCAGTATTTT. Its protein product is CASSVEAQVPDTQYF.

The chain employs TRBV30 and TRBJ1-6, with D uncertain. Trimming left V 4 bases short and J 7 bases short, with 17 bases between. CDR1 and CDR2 from the germline V gene are GTSNPN and SVGIG (reference sequence). This CDR3 is built from 15 residues. The CDR3 region is CAWKIPGLENSPLHF. The CDR3, as DNA: TGTGCCTGGAAGATCCCGGGCCTAGAGAATTCACCCCTCCACTTT. The full variable domain, rest sourced from reference TRBV30 and TRBJ1-6, is SQTIHQWPATLVQPVGSPLSLECTVEGTSNPNLYWYRQAAGRGLQLLFYSVGIGQISSEVPQNLSASRPQDRQFILSSKKLLLSDSGFYLCAWKIPGLENSPLHFGNGTRLTVT.

The chain uses TRBV19 and TRBJ2-2; 8 positions agree with TRBD1. Germline V gene sequence: CDR1 LNHDA, CDR2 SQIVND (reference sequence). With 9 bases clipped from V and 1 base from J, the junction kept 4 bases outside the gene matches. The CDR3 has 14 residues. The CDR3 loop reads CASTGQENTGELFF. In nucleotides, the CDR3 is TGTGCCAGCACGGGACAGGAGAACACCGGGGAGCTGTTTTTT.

This clone occurred a few times. The chain employs TRBV4-3 and TRBJ2-3; no firm D call. Germline-derived CDR1 and CDR2 are LGHNA and YSLEER. CDR3 length equals 14 residues. Trimming took off 0 bases at V and 3 bases at J, with 7 bases between the two ends. The chain's CDR3 is CASSQEGLTDTQYF. CDR3 in DNA: TGCGCCAGCAGCCAAGAAGGGTTAACAGATACGCAGTATTTT.

This rearrangement joins TRBV29-1 to TRBJ2-5, with a possible D match to TRBD2 (6 bases). The CDR3 runs 11 residues. V gave up 5 bases and J gave up 5 bases, with 9 bases separating them. Germline values: CDR1 SQVTM, CDR2 ANQGSEA. The CDR3 region is CSVTGGETQYF. CDR3 in DNA: TGCAGCGTTACCGGGGGTGAGACCCAGTACTTC.

This chain connects TRBV7-9 to TRBJ1-4, with 11 bases identical to TRBD1. The CDR3 runs 18 residues. The germline CDR1 and CDR2 sequences are SEHNR and FQNEAQ (reference sequence). The CDR3 here is CAIPPGQGALRTNEKLFF. DNA of the CDR3: TGTGCTATACCCCCCGGACAGGGGGCTCTTAGGACTAATGAAAAACTGTTTTTT.

This clone has only a few counts. As DNA, the CDR3 is TGCGCCAGCAGCACGCTGGGGAATGAAAAACTGTTTTTT. Residues: CASSTLGNEKLFF. V gene TRBV5-1 combines with J gene TRBJ1-4; D call uncertain. The CDR3 extends over 13 amino acids. Per germline, CDR1 SGHRS and CDR2 YFSETQ. V shed 4 bases and J shed 5 bases, with 9 bases lying between them.

The rearrangement uses TRBV30 and TRBJ2-5; perhaps TRBD1 as D (5 bases). Trimming removed 1 base at V and 5 bases at J, with 11 bases between. The CDR3 extends over 13 amino acids. CDR1 GTSNPN and CDR2 SVGIG come from the germline V gene (reference sequence). The CDR3 coding sequence is TGTGCCTGGAGTGACAGGCTCGGGGAGACCCAGTACTTC. Protein: CAWSDRLGETQYF.

This clone has at least ten counts. The V gene is TRBV29-1, the J gene TRBJ1-6, with D unclear. CDR1 and CDR2 (germline): SQVTM, ANQGSEA. This CDR3 spans 12 amino acids. V was cut by 4 bases and J by 5 bases, with 6 bases left in between. The CDR3 reads CSVGTNNSPLHF. Written as DNA, the CDR3 is TGCAGCGTTGGAACTAATAATTCACCCCTCCACTTT.

In this sample, this clone turned up a few times. This chain links TRBV7-6 with TRBJ2-6; the D gene could be TRBD1 or TRBD2 (5 bases each). From germline, CDR1 is SGHVS and CDR2 FNYEAQ. This CDR3 spans 17 amino acids. V gave up 4 bases and J gave up 0 bases, with 13 bases separating them. The CDR3 DNA reads TGTGCCAGCAGCTCCCAGTGGGGGACCTCTGGGGCCAACGTCCTGACTTTC. This codes for CASSSQWGTSGANVLTF.

The chain couples TRBV19 to TRBJ1-5, with a possible D match to TRBD1 (5 bases). V was pared by 9 bases and J by 0 bases, with 12 bases between. Germline V gene sequence: CDR1 LNHDA, CDR2 SQIVND (reference sequence). This CDR3 contains 14 residues. Here the CDR3 DNA reads TGTGCCAGCCACCCGGGGGTTAGCAATCAGCCCCAGCATTTT. Its protein is CASHPGVSNQPQHF.

This clone showed up just a few times. This chain links TRBV7-2 with TRBJ1-5; D is uncertain. Trimming removed 3 bases from V and 7 bases from J, with 7 bases in between. Germline V gene data show CDR1 as SGHTA and CDR2 as FQGNSA. The CDR3 covers 12 residues. For the CDR3, the DNA is TGTGCCAGCAGCTTCGCGGACCAGCCCCAGCATTTT. The encoded protein is CASSFADQPQHF.

This clone was found a few times. The genes are TRBV29-1 and TRBJ1-4; 7 positions match TRBD1. V was clipped by 0 bases and J by 7 bases; unmatched bases: 5. The CDR3 has 14 amino acids. Germline CDR1 reads SQVTM; CDR2 reads ANQGSEA. As DNA, the CDR3 is TGCAGCGTTGAAGAGAGAGGGGGCTCTGAAAAACTGTTTTTT. Its protein is CSVEERGGSEKLFF.